The 19 T cell receptor beta chains below come from one sample, sequenced in a study of blood T cell repertoires in COVID-19. The assay was immunoSEQ multiplex PCR, and TCRdb's table has in-frame clones only and misses some. This table has under 150,000 clones, roughly 90% appearing once. The specimen was PBMCs or T cells enriched from blood (not recorded which). These receptor sequences come from a woman aged 25 to 45 with acute COVID-19.

This clone was found once. V gene TRBV10-3 combines with J gene TRBJ2-2; possibly TRBD2 for D (5 bases). The V end lost 3 bases, the J end lost 4 bases, and 12 bases lay between the germline ends. This CDR3 contains 15 residues. Germline CDR1 is ENHRY and CDR2 is SYGVKD. The CDR3 nucleotides read TGTGCCATCAGTGATGGGATAGGAGGCACCGGGGAGCTGTTTTTT. Residues: CAISDGIGGTGELFF.

The chain recombines TRBV6-5 with TRBJ1-2; 10 bases line up with TRBD1. V lost 6 bases and J lost 8; bases outside the gene matches: 3. Germline V lookup: CDR1 MNHEY, CDR2 SVGAGI. This CDR3 is built from 12 residues. For the CDR3, the DNA is TGTGCCAGCAGGGGACAGGGGAGAGGCTACACCTTC. As protein: CASRGQGRGYTF.

J is TRBJ2-5 and V is TRBV28; 7 nucleotides agree with TRBD2. Looked up from germline, CDR1 is MDHEN and CDR2 is SYDVKM. Trimming at V came to 4 bases and at J to 2 bases, leaving 7 bases not matched to a gene. CDR3 size: 15 residues. Written as DNA, the CDR3 is TGTGCCAGCAGTTCCACGCCGGGGGGTCAAGAGACCCAGTACTTC. Protein product: CASSSTPGGQETQYF.

The chain recombines TRBV7-3 with TRBJ2-7, with 10 nucleotides matching TRBD1. The CDR3 consists of 15 residues. The junction had 4 bases not matched to a gene; V was cut back by 3 bases and J by 2 bases. From germline, CDR1 is SGHTA and CDR2 FQGTGA. The CDR3 nucleotides read TGTGCCAGCAGCTTGGGACAGGGGTCCCCCTACGAGCAGTACTTC. It is translated as CASSLGQGSPYEQYF.

This clone was detected only once. The chain carries TRBV11-2 and TRBJ2-2; 8 nucleotides line up with TRBD1. With V trimmed by 2 bases and J by 6 bases, 14 bases remained unmatched. The CDR3 sequence is 18 residues long. Germline CDR1 is SGHAT and CDR2 is FQNNGV. The CDR3 DNA follows: TGTGCCAGCAGCTTACGCCTCGGACAGGGCCTAACCCCCGGGGAGCTGTTTTTT. Its protein product is CASSLRLGQGLTPGELFF. Drawing the rest from reference TRBV11-2 and TRBJ2-2, the complete variable domain is EAGVAQSPRYKIIEKRQSVAFWCNPISGHATLYWYQQILGQGPKLLIQFQNNGVVDDSQLPKDRFSAERLKGVDSTLKIQPAKLEDSAVYLCASSLRLGQGLTPGELFFGEGSRLTVL.

The chain joins TRBV21-1 to TRBJ2-5; the table's D call, TRBD1, has no DNA check behind it. TRBV21-1 is designated a pseudogene. This CDR3 is 17 amino acids long. The CDR3 nucleotides are TGTGCCAGCAGCAAAGTTACAGGGCCCTTGTACCAAGAGACCCAGTACTTC. Translating it yields CASSKVTGPLYQETQYF.

This clone was seen only once. The CDR3 protein is CASNSGMGPYEQYF. In DNA form, the CDR3 reads TGTGCCAGCAATAGCGGGATGGGCCCTTACGAGCAGTACTTC. The rearrangement uses TRBV6-5 and TRBJ2-7; the match to TRBD2 covers 8 bases. The CDR3 extends over 14 amino acids. In germline, CDR1 is MNHEY, CDR2 SVGAGI. V was pared by 7 bases and J by 4 bases, with 9 bases of the junction left unmatched.

The chain has TRBV10-3 and TRBJ1-5; TRBD1 might be the D (5 bases). Germline-derived CDR1 and CDR2 are ENHRY and SYGVKD. The CDR3 totals 14 residues. V gave up 3 bases and J gave up 6 bases, with 12 bases separating them. The CDR3 DNA is TGTGCCATCAGTGACGCGCGGGGGAGTCAGCCCCAGCATTTT. The encoded protein is CAISDARGSQPQHF.

The gene calls are TRBV5-1 and TRBJ2-1, with TRBD2 identical over 8 bases. The germline V gene has CDR1 SGHRS and CDR2 YFSETQ. The CDR3 totals 16 residues. J gave up 3 bases and V 0 bases, and 5 bases lay outside the gene matches. CDR3 bases: TGCGCCAGCAGCTTGGCCACTAGCGGCCTCTACAATGAGCAGTTCTTC. It specifies CASSLATSGLYNEQFF.

The chain links TRBV5-5 to TRBJ1-3, with D perhaps matching TRBD1 (6 bases). V was pared by 3 bases and J by 5 bases, with 9 bases between. This CDR3 spans 13 amino acids. Germline V lookup: CDR1 SGHKS, CDR2 YYEKEE (reference sequence). For the CDR3, the DNA is TGTGCCAGCAGCTACTGGGACAGAAACACCATATATTTT. Its translation: CASSYWDRNTIYF. Using reference TRBV5-5 and TRBJ1-3 for the parts outside the CDR3, the full variable domain is DAGVTQSPTHLIKTRGQQVTLRCSPISGHKSVSWYQQVLGQGPQFIFQYYEKEERGRGNFPDRFSARQFPNYSSELNVNALLLGDSALYLCASSYWDRNTIYFGEGSWLTVV.

The rearrangement uses TRBV13 and TRBJ2-2; a possible D gene is TRBD2 (6 bases). CDR1 PRHDT and CDR2 FYEKMQ come from the germline V gene (reference sequence). The CDR3 extends over 14 amino acids. V was pared by 8 bases and J by 9 bases, with 19 bases between. CDR3 amino acids: CASHLTGEDRELFF. The CDR3 DNA follows: TGTGCCAGCCACTTGACGGGGGAGGACCGGGAGCTGTTTTTT. Looking up the rest from reference TRBV13 and TRBJ2-2 gives the full variable domain: AAGVIQSPRHLIKEKRETATLKCYPIPRHDTVYWYQQGPGQDPQFLISFYEKMQSDKGSIPDRFSAQQFSDYHSELNMSSLELGDSALYFCASHLTGEDRELFFGEGSRLTVL.

The rearrangement uses TRBV10-3 and TRBJ2-5; D is unclear. CDR1 is ENHRY, CDR2 SYGVKD, per germline. Trimming left V 8 bases short and J 1 base short, with 11 bases between. There are 13 residues in the CDR3. This CDR3 is CAIRISSQETQYF. DNA for the CDR3: TGTGCCATCCGAATCAGTTCCCAAGAGACCCAGTACTTC.

V gene TRBV28 combines with J gene TRBJ1-6; maybe TRBD1 (5 bases). V was clipped by 6 bases and J by 10 bases, with 19 bases between them. The CDR3 loop spans 15 amino acids. CDR1 and CDR2 (germline): MDHEN, SYDVKM. The CDR3 DNA reads as TGTGCCAGCAGGGGTGACAGAGGCTTAGGGTCACCCCTCCACTTT. It is translated as CASRGDRGLGSPLHF.

Written as DNA, the CDR3 is TGTGCCAGCAGTTTAGGAGTTTTCGCAGATACGCAGTATTTT. Its translation: CASSLGVFADTQYF. The chain recombines TRBV28 with TRBJ2-3; D unclear. Germline V gives CDR1 MDHEN, CDR2 SYDVKM. Trimming cost V 2 bases and J 4 bases, with 10 bases left between them. This CDR3 comprises 14 residues.

The V call is TRBV2, the J call TRBJ2-7, with TRBD1 matching over 7 bases. The junction had 7 bases not matched to a gene; V was cut back by 9 bases and J by 2 bases. Germline-derived CDR1 and CDR2 are SNHLY and FYNNEI. The CDR3 has 13 residues. This chain's CDR3 is CASQTGRTYEQYF. Written as DNA, the CDR3 is TGTGCCAGTCAGACAGGGAGAACCTACGAGCAGTACTTC.

The rearrangement joins TRBV11-2 to TRBJ2-7; D not certain. V was cut by 2 bases and J by 3 bases, with 11 bases left in between. This CDR3 is 14 amino acids long. Germline V gene sequence: CDR1 SGHAT, CDR2 FQNNGV. The CDR3 nucleotides are TGTGCCAGCAGCTTACGGAGCGAGCTCTACGAGCAGTACTTC. Its protein product is CASSLRSELYEQYF.

This clone was seen once. The CDR3 DNA reads as TGTGCCTGGAGTGTATCCTGGGCCTATGGCTACACCTTC. Translated: CAWSVSWAYGYTF. The J gene is TRBJ1-2, the V gene TRBV30, with D uncertain. The V gene lost 0 bases and the J gene lost 4 bases, with 9 bases spanning the gap. Germline loops: CDR1 GTSNPN, CDR2 SVGIG (reference sequence). The CDR3 covers 13 residues. Based on the CDR3 plus reference TRBV30 and TRBJ1-2, the full variable domain is SQTIHQWPATLVQPVGSPLSLECTVEGTSNPNLYWYRQAAGRGLQLLFYSVGIGQISSEVPQNLSASRPQDRQFILSSKKLLLSDSGFYLCAWSVSWAYGYTFGSGTRLTVV.

The rearrangement uses TRBV5-6 and TRBJ2-7; possible D gene TRBD1, 6 bases. The germline CDR1 and CDR2 sequences are SGHDT and YYEEEE. Trimming cost V 1 base and J 2 bases, with 10 bases left between them. The CDR3 runs 14 residues. Here the CDR3 DNA reads TGTGCCAGCAGCTTGACAGGGCCCGCCTACGAGCAGTACTTC. Its protein is CASSLTGPAYEQYF.

The V call is TRBV3-1 (or the pseudogene TRBV3-2), the J call TRBJ2-5; the match to TRBD2 covers 8 bases. The CDR3 consists of 15 residues. Germline-derived CDR1 and CDR2 are LGHDT and YNNKEL (reference sequence). Trimming cost V 4 bases and J 2 bases; bases outside gene matches: 6. The CDR3 is CASSPGIAGQETQYF. CDR3 DNA: TGTGCCAGCAGCCCCGGGATAGCGGGACAAGAGACCCAGTACTTC.